The source of this T cell receptor beta chain is a study of blood T cell repertoires in COVID-19. TCRdb keeps only in-frame clones here, not all; method: immunoSEQ multiplex PCR. The sample lists 150,000 to 200,000 clones, roughly four fifths seen once, with about 10% in the top ten. V was shortened by 3 bases and J by 1 base, with 8 bases between the two germline ends. CDR1 and CDR2 from the germline V gene are SGHTA and FQGNSA. CDR3 size: 14 residues. The receptor's source is a man between 60 and 75 years old with active or convalescent COVID-19. The V call is TRBV7-2, the J call TRBJ2-3; a possible D gene is TRBD2 (5 bases). Source material: peripheral blood. CDR3 sequence reads: CASSFRTGTDTQYF. The CDR3 coding sequence is TGTGCCAGCAGCTTCCGGACTGGCACAGATACGCAGTATTTT.